The 2 T cell receptor beta chains below were found in one sample sequenced in a study of T cell repertoires in cytomegalovirus infection. A single record per CDR3 protein comes from TCRdb applying MiXCR to the reads. The profile shows 200,000 or so distinct CDR3 sequences, 35% to 40% of them singletons. No antigens are known for them. The sample in question was CD8+ T cells from cultured PBMCs, obtained from culture after CMV antigen stimulation. These TCRs come from a human donor in good health (CMV status not recorded). Some clones in this sample may be carry-over from other donors' samples.

The V call is TRBV27, the J call TRBJ2-5; 8 bases align to TRBD1. After removal of 6 bases from V and 1 base from J, the junction contained 7 bases not matched to a gene. CDR1 and CDR2 (germline): MNHEY, SMNVEV (reference sequence). The CDR3 extends over 15 amino acids. The CDR3 DNA sequence: TGTGCCAGCAGACCGACAGGGGCCAGCCAAGAGACCCAGTACTTC. This sequence encodes CASRPTGASQETQYF.

This clonotype turned up a few times. This chain links TRBV7-9 with TRBJ2-1; the D is unclear. The CDR3 is 16 residues long. Germline CDR1 is SEHNR and CDR2 is FQNEAQ (reference sequence). Trimming removed 2 bases at V and 0 bases at J, with 11 bases between. CDR3 sequence: CASSLQTESSYNEQFF. CDR3 bases: TGTGCCAGCAGCTTACAGACTGAGAGCTCCTACAATGAGCAGTTCTTC.